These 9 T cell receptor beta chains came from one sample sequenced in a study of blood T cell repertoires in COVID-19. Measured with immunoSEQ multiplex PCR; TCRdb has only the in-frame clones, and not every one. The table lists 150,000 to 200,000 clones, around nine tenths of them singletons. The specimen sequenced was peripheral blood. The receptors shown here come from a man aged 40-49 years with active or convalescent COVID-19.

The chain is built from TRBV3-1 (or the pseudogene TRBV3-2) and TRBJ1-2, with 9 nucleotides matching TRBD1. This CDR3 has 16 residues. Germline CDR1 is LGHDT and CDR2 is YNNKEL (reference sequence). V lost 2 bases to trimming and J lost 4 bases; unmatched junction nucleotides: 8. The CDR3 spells CASSQSRDRELYGYTF. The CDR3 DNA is TGTGCCAGCAGCCAATCCCGGGACAGGGAACTCTATGGCTACACCTTC.

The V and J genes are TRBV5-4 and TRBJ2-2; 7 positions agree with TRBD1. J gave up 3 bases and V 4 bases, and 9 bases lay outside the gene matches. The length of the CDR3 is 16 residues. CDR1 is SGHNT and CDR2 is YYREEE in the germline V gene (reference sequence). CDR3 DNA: TGTGCCAGCAGCCGAGAACCCACAGGGGACACCGGGGAGCTGTTTTTT. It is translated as CASSREPTGDTGELFF.

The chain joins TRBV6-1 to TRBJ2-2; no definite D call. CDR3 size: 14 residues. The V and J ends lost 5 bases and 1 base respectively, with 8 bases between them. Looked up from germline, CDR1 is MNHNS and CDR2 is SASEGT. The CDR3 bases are TGTGCCAGCAGTTCCTCGTTGAACACCGGGGAGCTGTTTTTT. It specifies CASSSSLNTGELFF.

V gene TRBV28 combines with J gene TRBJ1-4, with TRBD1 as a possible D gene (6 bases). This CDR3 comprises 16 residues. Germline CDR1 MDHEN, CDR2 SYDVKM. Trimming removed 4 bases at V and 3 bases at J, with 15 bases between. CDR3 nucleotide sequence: TGTGCCAGCAGTTCTTTGTGGGGGCGCTCTAATGAAAAACTGTTTTTT. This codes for CASSSLWGRSNEKLFF.

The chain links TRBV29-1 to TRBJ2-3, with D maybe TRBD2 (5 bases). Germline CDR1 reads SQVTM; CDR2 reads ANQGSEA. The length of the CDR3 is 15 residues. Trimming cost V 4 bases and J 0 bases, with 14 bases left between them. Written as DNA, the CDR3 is TGCAGCGTTGCCCCCCGGGAATCTAGCACAGATACGCAGTATTTT. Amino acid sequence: CSVAPRESSTDTQYF.

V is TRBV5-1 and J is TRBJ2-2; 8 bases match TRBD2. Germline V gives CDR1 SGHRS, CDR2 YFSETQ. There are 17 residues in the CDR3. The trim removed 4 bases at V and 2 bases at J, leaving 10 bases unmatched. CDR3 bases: TGCGCCAGCAGCCGAGGGGGGAGCGGGAGAAACACCGGGGAGCTGTTTTTT. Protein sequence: CASSRGGSGRNTGELFF.

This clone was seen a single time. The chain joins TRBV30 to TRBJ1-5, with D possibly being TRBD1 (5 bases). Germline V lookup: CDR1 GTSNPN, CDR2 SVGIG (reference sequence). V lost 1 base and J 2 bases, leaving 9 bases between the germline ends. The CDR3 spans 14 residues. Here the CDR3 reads CAWSGGGGNQPQHF. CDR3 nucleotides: TGTGCCTGGAGTGGCGGGGGGGGCAATCAGCCCCAGCATTTT.

For the CDR3, the DNA is TGTGCCACCAGTGATTCTGGGAGGAACACCGGGGAGCTGTTTTTT. Translating it yields CATSDSGRNTGELFF. The rearrangement uses TRBV24-1 and TRBJ2-2; TRBD2 is a possible D gene (5 bases). V was cut by 2 bases and J by 1 base, with 7 bases left in between. The CDR3 is 15 amino acids. Germline lookup yields CDR1 KGHDR and CDR2 SFDVKD.

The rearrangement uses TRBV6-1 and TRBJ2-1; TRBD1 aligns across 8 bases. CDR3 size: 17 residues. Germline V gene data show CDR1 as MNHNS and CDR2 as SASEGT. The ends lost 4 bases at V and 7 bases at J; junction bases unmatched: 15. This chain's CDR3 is CASSGRTGLPILNEQFF. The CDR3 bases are TGTGCCAGCAGTGGCAGGACAGGGCTTCCTATCCTAAATGAGCAGTTCTTC.